A single sample is the source of the 12 T cell receptor beta chains below, sequenced in a study of T cells in Graves' hyperthyroidism and ophthalmopathy. Amplified regions were TCR beta CDR3 sequences from RNA transcripts. A first-round RT-PCR of the TCR CDR3 used the HTBI primer set. TCRdb processed the multiplex PCR reads anew with MiXCR; each CDR3 protein has one entry. Here the sample spans about 300,000 distinct CDR3 sequences, approximately 18% being singletons. Input material: blood. The receptors shown here come from a man aged 50-60 years with Graves' ophthalmopathy.

This clonotype turned up a few times. This chain uses TRBV13 with TRBJ2-5, with D perhaps TRBD2 (6 bases). The ends were cut back, 4 bases at V and 5 bases at J, with 20 bases in the middle. Germline assignment: CDR1 PRHDT and CDR2 FYEKMQ (reference sequence). The CDR3 has 16 amino acids. The CDR3 sequence is CASSSEGSGLGETQYF. The CDR3 DNA follows: TGTGCCAGCAGCTCGGAGGGTAGCGGCCTTGGGGAGACCCAGTACTTC.

This clonotype was observed at least ten times. In DNA, the CDR3 is TGCGCCAGCAGCCATGAGTTGGGCGAGCAGTACTTC. Its translation: CASSHELGEQYF. The chain recombines TRBV5-1 with TRBJ2-7, with no clear D. There are 12 residues in the CDR3. V shed 4 bases and J shed 6 bases, with 11 bases lying between them. Per germline, CDR1 SGHRS and CDR2 YFSETQ.

This clonotype came up a few times. The chain links TRBV6-1 to TRBJ1-3; D is undetermined. The CDR3 is 15 amino acids. The germline V gene encodes CDR1 MNHNS and CDR2 SASEGT. The V gene lost 6 bases and the J gene lost 0 bases, with 12 bases spanning the gap. The CDR3 coding sequence is TGTGCCAGCAGCTTTCGGGCCTCCTCTGGAAACACCATATATTTT. Amino acids: CASSFRASSGNTIYF.

This clonotype showed up many times. The chain employs TRBV20-1 and TRBJ2-4; TRBD2 aligns across 11 bases. V lost 5 bases to trimming and J lost 5 bases; unmatched junction nucleotides: 5. Germline loops: CDR1 DFQATT, CDR2 SNEGSKA (reference sequence). The length of the CDR3 is 14 residues. Here the CDR3 DNA reads TGCAGTGCTTTACAGACTAGCGGGGAAAACATTCAGTACTTC. Translation gives CSALQTSGENIQYF.

This clonotype was seen repeatedly, ten times or more. V is TRBV6-1 and J is TRBJ2-3; 8 nucleotides align to TRBD1. The V and J ends lost 1 base and 6 bases, in that order; junction bases with no gene match: 6. This CDR3 is 15 amino acids long. Germline CDR1 MNHNS, CDR2 SASEGT. This CDR3 is CASSEVGTGRDTQYF. CDR3 sequence (DNA): TGTGCCAGCAGTGAAGTGGGGACAGGCCGGGATACGCAGTATTTT.

This clonotype was seen more than once but under ten times. This chain links TRBV20-1 with TRBJ2-7; no clear D. The germline V gene has CDR1 DFQATT and CDR2 SNEGSKA (reference sequence). This CDR3 has 12 residues. V shed 2 bases and J shed 3 bases, with 8 bases lying between them. The DNA for the CDR3 is TGCAGTGCTAGACCTCAGTTCTACGAGCAGTACTTC. It encodes CSARPQFYEQYF.

To note about this clonotype: It may be a read error: a sequence one base away is much more abundant. The conserved phenylalanine or tryptophan is not found at the CDR3 terminus, so this likely reflects a read error. This sequence joins TRBV7-9 and TRBJ2-3; D might be TRBD2 (6 bases). Trimming pared 6 bases from V and 1 base from J, leaving 14 bases between. Germline V gene lookup returns CDR1 SEHNR and CDR2 FQNEAQ (reference sequence). The CDR3 has 15 residues. This CDR3 is CASSPVVAGTDTQYS. DNA of the CDR3: TGTGCCAGCAGTCCCGTGGTAGCGGGCACAGATACGCAGTATTCT.

This clonotype was observed at least ten times. The CDR3 here is CASRGPISVEPQHF. As DNA, the CDR3 is TGTGCCAGCAGAGGGCCGATTAGCGTGGAGCCCCAGCATTTT. The chain is built from TRBV28 and TRBJ1-5; D is unresolved. The CDR3 runs to 14 residues. V was trimmed by 6 bases and J by 8 bases, leaving 17 bases between them. Germline V gene lookup returns CDR1 MDHEN and CDR2 SYDVKM.

The V call is TRBV7-9, the J call TRBJ2-2, with 7 bases that match TRBD1. Germline CDR1 SEHNR, CDR2 FQNEAQ (reference sequence). Losses at the gene ends were 1 base for V and 1 base for J; bases not matched to a gene: 0. CDR3 length equals 15 residues. CDR3 residues: CASSLGDRNTGELFF. The CDR3 region has the DNA TGTGCCAGCAGCTTAGGGGACAGGAACACCGGGGAGCTGTTTTTT.

In its sample, this clonotype was seen a few times. V is TRBV2 and J is TRBJ1-5, with D maybe TRBD1 (5 bases). CDR3 length: 11 residues. CDR1 and CDR2 from the germline V gene are SNHLY and FYNNEI. Trimming left V 2 bases short and J 9 bases short, with 5 bases between. The CDR3, as DNA: TGTGCCAGCAGTGAAACAGGGCCCCAGCATTTT. Amino acid sequence: CASSETGPQHF.

The chain uses TRBV28 and TRBJ2-7, with 13 bases fitting TRBD2. Looked up from germline, CDR1 is MDHEN and CDR2 is SYDVKM. V lost 3 bases to trimming and J lost 3 bases; unmatched junction nucleotides: 5. The CDR3 has 16 residues. As DNA, the CDR3 is TGTGCCAGCAGTTTCCCCGGACTAGCGGGAGTCTACGAGCAGTACTTC. This encodes CASSFPGLAGVYEQYF.

V and J are TRBV5-5 and TRBJ2-7; 10 bases agree with TRBD1. The CDR3 loop spans 15 amino acids. Germline lookup yields CDR1 SGHKS and CDR2 YYEKEE (reference sequence). V lost 4 bases and J lost 4; bases outside the gene matches: 8. The CDR3 loop reads CASSAETGGAYEQYF. The CDR3 DNA sequence: TGTGCCAGCAGCGCAGAGACAGGGGGCGCATACGAGCAGTACTTC.